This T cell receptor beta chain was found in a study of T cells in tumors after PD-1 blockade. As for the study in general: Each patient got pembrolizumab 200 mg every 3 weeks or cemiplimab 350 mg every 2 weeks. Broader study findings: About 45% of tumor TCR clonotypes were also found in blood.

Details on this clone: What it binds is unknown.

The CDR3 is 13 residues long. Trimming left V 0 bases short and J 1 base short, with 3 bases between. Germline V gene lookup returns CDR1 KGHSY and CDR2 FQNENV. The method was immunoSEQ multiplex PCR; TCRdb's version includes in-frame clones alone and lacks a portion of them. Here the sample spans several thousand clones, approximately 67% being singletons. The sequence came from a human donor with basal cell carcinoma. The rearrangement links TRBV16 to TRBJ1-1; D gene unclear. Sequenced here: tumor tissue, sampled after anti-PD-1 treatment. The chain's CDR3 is CASSQSRNTEAFF. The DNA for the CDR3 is TGTGCCAGCAGCCAATCTAGGAACACTGAAGCTTTCTTT.